These 28 T cell receptor beta chains came from one sample sequenced in a study of blood T cells in healthy people across ages. The authors ran a second PCR of about 7 to 11 cycles using a sample-barcoded 5' primer and a J-beta primer mix. In TCRdb, the 5' RACE reads were re-called with MiXCR into one record per CDR3 protein. This sample has about 580,000 distinct CDR3 sequences, with under 55% found just once. Sequenced sample: blood. Receptor source: a man older than 75 in good health.

V and J are TRBV7-6 and TRBJ2-2; D possibly matches TRBD1 or TRBD2 (5 bases each). Germline assignment: CDR1 SGHVS and CDR2 FNYEAQ. The CDR3 totals 17 residues. With 5 bases removed from V and 2 bases from J, the gap between germline ends came to 18 bases. CDR3 sequence: CASSPPPGRTNTGELFF. As DNA, the CDR3 is TGTGCCAGCAGCCCACCCCCGGGGCGGACCAACACCGGGGAGCTGTTTTTT.

This clonotype has at least ten counts. This chain connects TRBV12-5 to TRBJ2-1, with 9 bases aligning to TRBD1. There are 17 residues in the CDR3. Germline CDR1 is LGHNT and CDR2 is FRNRAP. Trimming took 1 base from V and 7 from J; bases not matched to a gene: 11. CDR3 residues: CASGLGTGALGRNEQFF. CDR3 sequence (DNA): TGTGCTAGTGGTTTGGGGACAGGGGCATTGGGTAGGAATGAGCAGTTCTTC.

This clonotype has a handful of counts. The chain uses TRBV20-1 and TRBJ2-5; TRBD2 is a possible D gene (5 bases). V was cut by 6 bases and J by 1 base, with 15 bases left in between. The V gene's germline CDR1 is DFQATT and CDR2 SNEGSKA (reference sequence). CDR3 length: 14 amino acids. Written as DNA, the CDR3 is TGCAGTGCGGCTCCCATGGGGAGCCAAGAGACCCAGTACTTC. It translates to CSAAPMGSQETQYF.

V and J are TRBV20-1 and TRBJ2-5; 7 positions match TRBD1. V lost 4 bases and J lost 2; bases outside the gene matches: 4. CDR1 and CDR2 (germline): DFQATT, SNEGSKA (reference sequence). CDR3 size: 13 residues. CDR3 sequence: CSAIPTGQETQYF. The CDR3 DNA follows: TGCAGTGCTATTCCGACAGGGCAAGAGACCCAGTACTTC.

V usage is TRBV4-3 and J usage is TRBJ2-1; TRBD1 or TRBD2 may be the D gene (6 bases each). CDR1 LGHNA and CDR2 YSLEER come from the germline V gene. V was cut by 0 bases and J by 8 bases, with 17 bases left in between. This CDR3 has 16 amino acids. The CDR3 spells CASSQEIAEGGDEQFF. CDR3 DNA: TGCGCCAGCAGCCAAGAAATAGCGGAAGGGGGTGATGAGCAGTTCTTC.

This clonotype was counted between two and nine times. The rearrangement uses TRBV5-1 and TRBJ2-7; D gene uncertain. Trimming removed 1 base from V and 7 bases from J, with 6 bases in between. Germline lookup yields CDR1 SGHRS and CDR2 YFSETQ. This CDR3 is 11 amino acids long. CDR3 DNA: TGCGCCAGCAGCTTGAACCTGGAGCAGTACTTC. Protein: CASSLNLEQYF.

This clonotype was detected many times. The chain uses TRBV29-1 and TRBJ2-6; 9 bases match TRBD1. Germline CDR1 SQVTM, CDR2 ANQGSEA. J lost 0 bases, V lost 4 bases, and 4 bases had no gene match. The CDR3 spans 16 residues. The CDR3 DNA follows: TGCAGCGTTGTAGGGACAGGGTACTCTGGGGCCAACGTCCTGACTTTC. Protein sequence: CSVVGTGYSGANVLTF.

The chain employs TRBV7-6 and TRBJ1-1, with a tentative D call TRBD1 (6 bases). Trimming removed 0 bases from V and 2 bases from J, with 10 bases in between. CDR3 length: 15 residues. Per the germline V gene, CDR1 is SGHVS and CDR2 is FNYEAQ. CDR3 coding DNA: TGTGCCAGCAGCTTAGCTGGGGGGCTTAACACTGAAGCTTTCTTT. Protein product: CASSLAGGLNTEAFF.

For this clonotype: Compared with germline, one end of the junction differs, possibly owing to a read error. This chain connects TRBV6-5 to TRBJ1-5; TRBD1 aligns across 7 bases. The germline V gene encodes CDR1 MNHEY and CDR2 SVGAGI. The CDR3 totals 17 residues. The chain's CDR3 is CASSSETGPFSNPPQHF. CDR3 nucleotide sequence: TGTGCCAGCAGTTCCGAGACAGGGCCCTTTAGCAATCCGCCCCAGCATTTT.

The chain uses TRBV20-1 and TRBJ2-7; tentatively, D is TRBD2 (5 bases). The CDR3 spans 16 residues. Germline CDR1 and CDR2: DFQATT and SNEGSKA (reference sequence). V lost 0 bases to trimming and J lost 3 bases, with 18 bases between them. CDR3: CSARDLQAGSVYEQYF. The DNA of the CDR3 is TGCAGTGCTAGAGATCTCCAGGCGGGTAGCGTCTACGAGCAGTACTTC.

The V and J genes are TRBV20-1 and TRBJ1-2, with a tentative D call TRBD1 (5 bases). This CDR3 has 13 amino acids. From germline, CDR1 is DFQATT and CDR2 SNEGSKA (reference sequence). Trimming removed 3 bases at V and 8 bases at J, with 16 bases between. DNA for the CDR3: TGCAGTGCTAGGCCCGCAGGGCTGCAAGGCTACACCTTC. Encoded protein: CSARPAGLQGYTF.

The chain joins TRBV5-1 to TRBJ2-4; the match to TRBD1 covers 8 bases. Germline lookup yields CDR1 SGHRS and CDR2 YFSETQ. The junction had 5 bases not matched to a gene; V was cut back by 4 bases and J by 5 bases. The CDR3 is 14 residues long. The CDR3 DNA reads TGCGCCAGCAGCCAGGGACAGGCACAAAACATTCAGTACTTC. Protein product: CASSQGQAQNIQYF.

This sequence joins TRBV7-2 and TRBJ2-5; either TRBD1 or TRBD2 may fit D (6 bases each). The V end lost 5 bases, the J end lost 2 bases, and 15 bases lay between the germline ends. Germline-derived CDR1 and CDR2 are SGHTA and FQGNSA. There are 15 residues in the CDR3. CDR3 sequence: CASSPRGRPQETQYF. CDR3 DNA: TGTGCCAGCAGCCCCCGGGGGCGTCCACAAGAGACCCAGTACTTC.

This clonotype occurred a few times. This sequence joins TRBV10-3 and TRBJ2-4; 10 bases align to TRBD1. The end of the DNA aligns better with TRBJ2-7, so the J call may be wrong. This CDR3 contains 13 residues. Germline-derived CDR1 and CDR2 are ENHRY and SYGVKD. This CDR3 is CAIRGTGDDEQYF. DNA of the CDR3: TGTGCCATCAGGGGGACAGGGGATGACGAGCAGTACTTC.

The V and J genes are TRBV2 and TRBJ2-5; D unclear. The CDR3 has 14 residues. V was cut by 5 bases and J by 2 bases, with 12 bases left in between. Germline V gives CDR1 SNHLY, CDR2 FYNNEI. The CDR3 region has the DNA TGTGCCAGCAGTTCTGACTGGACGCAAGAGACCCAGTACTTC. It codes for CASSSDWTQETQYF.

Ten or more counts support this clonotype. The chain recombines TRBV7-9 with TRBJ2-5; D is possibly TRBD1 or TRBD2 (5 bases each). V lost 1 base, J lost 3 bases, and 12 bases lay in between. This CDR3 comprises 15 residues. The germline V gene encodes CDR1 SEHNR and CDR2 FQNEAQ (reference sequence). The CDR3 is CASSLGGTVKETQYF. CDR3 DNA: TGTGCCAGCAGCTTAGGGGGGACGGTAAAAGAGACCCAGTACTTC.

The chain combines TRBV27 with TRBJ2-1; a weak D match, TRBD1 (7 bases). Trimming removed 3 bases at V and 6 bases at J, with 15 bases between. CDR1 MNHEY and CDR2 SMNVEV come from the germline V gene (reference sequence). The length of the CDR3 is 15 residues. The CDR3 here is CASSLGQGGGNEQFF. The CDR3 region has the DNA TGTGCCAGCAGTTTGGGGCAGGGGGGTGGCAATGAGCAGTTCTTC.

This chain connects TRBV12-3 or TRBV12-4 to TRBJ2-2, with 8 bases aligning to TRBD1. V shed 3 bases and J 6 bases; nucleotides not matched to a gene: 6. The CDR3 has 15 residues. This CDR3 reads CASSFDLDRAGELFF. The CDR3, as DNA: TGTGCCAGCAGTTTCGACCTGGACAGGGCCGGGGAGCTGTTTTTT.

The chain links TRBV28 to TRBJ1-2; 9 bases match TRBD1. The germline V gene encodes CDR1 MDHEN and CDR2 SYDVKM. V shed 6 bases, J shed 4 bases, and the junction held 6 bases outside the gene matches. This CDR3 has 14 amino acids. CDR3 loop: CASRRDRVSYGYTF. CDR3 nucleotides: TGTGCCAGCAGAAGGGACAGGGTGAGCTATGGCTACACCTTC.

A remark on this clonotype: Possible read error: a much larger clone is one base away. The V gene is TRBV20-1, the J gene TRBJ2-5; the D is unclear. CDR1 is DFQATT and CDR2 is SNEGSKA in the germline V gene (reference sequence). The CDR3 totals 11 residues. CDR3 in amino acids: CSAGDGETQYF. The CDR3 coding sequence is TGCAGTGCTGGAGATGGGGAGACCCAGTACTTC.

Remarks on this clonotype: Possible read error: a much larger clone is one base away. The rearrangement uses TRBV6-5 and TRBJ2-5; D might be TRBD1 or TRBD2, each matching 5 bases. The V gene's germline CDR1 is MNHEY and CDR2 SVGAGI. The CDR3 loop spans 14 amino acids. The V and J ends lost 5 bases and 11 bases respectively, with 21 bases between them. This chain's CDR3 is CASSHTGPHNEQYF. The CDR3 bases are TGTGCCAGCAGTCACACGGGACCACACAATGAGCAGTACTTC.

The chain employs TRBV30 and TRBJ2-2; D unresolved. Germline values: CDR1 GTSNPN, CDR2 SVGIG (reference sequence). This CDR3 contains 13 residues. Trimming pared 2 bases from V and 3 bases from J, leaving 7 bases between. CDR3 protein: CAWSYSYTGELFF. DNA for the CDR3: TGTGCCTGGAGTTACTCCTACACCGGGGAGCTGTTTTTT.

This clonotype was counted at least ten times. The V call is TRBV6-6, the J call TRBJ2-4; perhaps TRBD1 as D (5 bases). With 2 bases removed from V and 6 bases from J, the gap between germline ends came to 5 bases. CDR1 and CDR2 from the germline V gene are MNHNY and SVGAGI (reference sequence). This CDR3 spans 12 amino acids. The chain's CDR3 is CASSYDRNIQYF. CDR3 sequence (DNA): TGTGCCAGCAGTTACGACAGAAACATTCAGTACTTC.

This clonotype was observed a handful of times. V usage is TRBV25-1 and J usage is TRBJ2-1; D not certain. CDR3 length: 11 amino acids. The germline V and J ends were trimmed by 8 bases and 2 bases, with 4 bases remaining between them. Germline V gene sequence: CDR1 MGHDK, CDR2 SYGVNS. CDR3 residues: CASPPYNEQFF. As DNA, the CDR3 is TGTGCCAGCCCCCCCTACAATGAGCAGTTCTTC.

This chain uses TRBV28 with TRBJ1-5; TRBD1 matches 8 bases. The tail of the sequence fits TRBJ2-3 better, so the J call may be wrong. The CDR3 consists of 14 residues. Germline-derived CDR1 and CDR2 are MDHEN and SYDVKM. Here the CDR3 DNA reads TGTGCCACCCGGGACAGGCATAGCAATCAGCCCCAGTATTTT. Amino acids: CATRDRHSNQPQYF.

V and J are TRBV20-1 and TRBJ2-1; 9 bases match TRBD2. The J call may not be correct, given that the DNA end is closer to TRBJ2-7. The CDR3 covers 13 residues. Germline V lookup: CDR1 DFQATT, CDR2 SNEGSKA (reference sequence). CDR3 loop: CSAGGTSYNEQYF. The CDR3 DNA reads TGCAGTGCTGGAGGGACTAGCTACAATGAGCAGTACTTC.

V is TRBV6-5 and J is TRBJ2-1; D is unresolved. The CDR3 consists of 15 residues. The V end was cut by 7 bases, the J end by 0 bases, with 13 bases between. CDR1 and CDR2 (germline): MNHEY, SVGAGI. CDR3 in DNA: TGTGCCAGCACCTGGACCTGTAGCTCCTACAATGAGCAGTTCTTC. This translates into CASTWTCSSYNEQFF.

The genes are TRBV29-1 and TRBJ2-2; no reliable D call. The CDR3 runs to 13 residues. CDR1 is SQVTM, CDR2 ANQGSEA, per germline. The germline V and J ends were trimmed by 4 bases and 1 base, with 7 bases remaining between them. For the CDR3, the DNA is TGCAGCGTTGGAGATCGGAACACCGGGGAGCTGTTTTTT. It codes for CSVGDRNTGELFF.